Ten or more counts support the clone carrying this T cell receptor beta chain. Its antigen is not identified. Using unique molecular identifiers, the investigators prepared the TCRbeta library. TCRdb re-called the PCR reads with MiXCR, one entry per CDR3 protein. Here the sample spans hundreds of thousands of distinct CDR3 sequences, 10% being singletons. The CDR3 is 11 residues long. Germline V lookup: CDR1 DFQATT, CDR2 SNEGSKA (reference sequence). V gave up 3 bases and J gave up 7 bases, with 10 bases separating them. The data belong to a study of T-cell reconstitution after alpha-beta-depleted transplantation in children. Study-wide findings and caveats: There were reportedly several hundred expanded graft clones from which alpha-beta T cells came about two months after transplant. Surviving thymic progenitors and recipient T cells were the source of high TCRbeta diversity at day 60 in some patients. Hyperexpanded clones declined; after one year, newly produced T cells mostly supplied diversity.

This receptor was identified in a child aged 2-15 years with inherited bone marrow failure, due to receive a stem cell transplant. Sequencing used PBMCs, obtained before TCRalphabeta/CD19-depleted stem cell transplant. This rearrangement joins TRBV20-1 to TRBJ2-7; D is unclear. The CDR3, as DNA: TGCAGTGCTAGTCCCGGATATGAGCAGTACTTC. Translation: CSASPGYEQYF.